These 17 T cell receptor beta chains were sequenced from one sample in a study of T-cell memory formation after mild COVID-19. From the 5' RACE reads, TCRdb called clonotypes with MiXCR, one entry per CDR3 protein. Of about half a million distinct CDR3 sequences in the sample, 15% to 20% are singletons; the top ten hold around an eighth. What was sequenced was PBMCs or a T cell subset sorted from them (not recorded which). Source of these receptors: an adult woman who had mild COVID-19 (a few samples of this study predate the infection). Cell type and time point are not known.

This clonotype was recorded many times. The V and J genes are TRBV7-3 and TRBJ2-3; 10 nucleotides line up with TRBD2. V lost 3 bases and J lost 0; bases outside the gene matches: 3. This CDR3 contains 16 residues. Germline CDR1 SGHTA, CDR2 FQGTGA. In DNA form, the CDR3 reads TGTGCCAGCAGCTTCCTTAGCGGGGGGAGCACAGATACGCAGTATTTT. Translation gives CASSFLSGGSTDTQYF.

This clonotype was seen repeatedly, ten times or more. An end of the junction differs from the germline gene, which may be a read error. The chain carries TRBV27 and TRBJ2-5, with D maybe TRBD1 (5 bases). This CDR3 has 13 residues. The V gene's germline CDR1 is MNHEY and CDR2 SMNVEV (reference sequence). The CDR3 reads CASSFQGGETQYF. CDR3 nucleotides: TGCGCCAGCAGCTTTCAGGGCGGAGAGACCCAGTACTTC.

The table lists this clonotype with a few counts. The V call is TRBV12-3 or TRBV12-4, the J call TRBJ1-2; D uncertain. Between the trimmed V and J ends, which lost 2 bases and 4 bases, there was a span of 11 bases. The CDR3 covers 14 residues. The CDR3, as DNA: TGTGCCAGCAGTTTAACAGACTCCACCTATGGCTACACCTTC. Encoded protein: CASSLTDSTYGYTF.

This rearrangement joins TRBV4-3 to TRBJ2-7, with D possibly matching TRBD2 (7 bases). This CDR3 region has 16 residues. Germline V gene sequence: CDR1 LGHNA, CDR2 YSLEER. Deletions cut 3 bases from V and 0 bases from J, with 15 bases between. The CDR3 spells CASSHQTRGASYEQYF. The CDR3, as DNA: TGCGCCAGCAGCCATCAAACCCGGGGGGCCTCCTACGAGCAGTACTTC.

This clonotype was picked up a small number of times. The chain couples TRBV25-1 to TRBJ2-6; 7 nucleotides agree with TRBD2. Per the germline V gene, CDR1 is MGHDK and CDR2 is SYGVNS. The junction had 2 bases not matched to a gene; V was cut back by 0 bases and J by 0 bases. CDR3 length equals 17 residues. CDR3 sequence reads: CASSEYGRGSGANVLTF. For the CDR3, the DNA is TGTGCCAGCAGTGAATATGGGAGGGGCTCTGGGGCCAACGTCCTGACTTTC.

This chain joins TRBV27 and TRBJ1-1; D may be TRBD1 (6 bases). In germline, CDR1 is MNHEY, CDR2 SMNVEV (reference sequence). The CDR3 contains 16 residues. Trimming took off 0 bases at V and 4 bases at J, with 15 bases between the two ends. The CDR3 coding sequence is TGTGCCAGCAGTTTATCGGTCAGGGGTGCTACCACTGAAGCTTTCTTT. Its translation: CASSLSVRGATTEAFF.

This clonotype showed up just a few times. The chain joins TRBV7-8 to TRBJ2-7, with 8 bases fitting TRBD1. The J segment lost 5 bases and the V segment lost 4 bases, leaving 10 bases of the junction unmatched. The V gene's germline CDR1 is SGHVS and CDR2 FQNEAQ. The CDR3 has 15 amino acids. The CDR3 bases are TGTGCCAGCAGCTCACTGGGCCAGGGGGCCGACGAGCAGTACTTC. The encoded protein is CASSSLGQGADEQYF.

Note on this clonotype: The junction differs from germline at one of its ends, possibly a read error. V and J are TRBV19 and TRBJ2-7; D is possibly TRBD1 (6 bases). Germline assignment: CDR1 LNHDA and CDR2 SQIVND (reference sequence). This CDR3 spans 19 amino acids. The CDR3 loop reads CASSGWGTAKQGLRGEQYF. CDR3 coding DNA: TGTGCCAGTAGTGGATGGGGAACGGCAAAACAGGGCTTAAGGGGCGAGCAATACTTC.

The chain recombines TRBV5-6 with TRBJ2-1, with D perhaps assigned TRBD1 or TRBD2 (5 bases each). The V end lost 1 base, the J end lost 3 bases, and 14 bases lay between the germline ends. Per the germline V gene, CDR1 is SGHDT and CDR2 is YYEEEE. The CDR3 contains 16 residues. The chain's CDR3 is CASSLWGRGRYNEQFF. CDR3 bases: TGTGCCAGCAGCTTGTGGGGACGGGGTCGCTACAATGAGCAGTTCTTC. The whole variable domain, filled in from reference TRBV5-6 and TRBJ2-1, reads DAGVTQSPTHLIKTRGQQVTLRCSPKSGHDTVSWYQQALGQGPQFIFQYYEEEERQRGNFPDRFSGHQFPNYSSELNVNALLLGDSALYLCASSLWGRGRYNEQFFGPGTRLTVL.

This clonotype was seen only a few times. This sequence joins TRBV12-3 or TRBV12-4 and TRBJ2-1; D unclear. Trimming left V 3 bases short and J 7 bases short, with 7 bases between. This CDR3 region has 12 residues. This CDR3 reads CASSFPENEQFF. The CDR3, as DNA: TGTGCCAGCAGTTTCCCGGAAAATGAGCAGTTCTTC.

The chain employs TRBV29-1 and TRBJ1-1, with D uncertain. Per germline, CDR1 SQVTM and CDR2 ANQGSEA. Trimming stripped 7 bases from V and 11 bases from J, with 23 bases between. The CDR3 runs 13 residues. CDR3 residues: CSGKKGAGEDAFF. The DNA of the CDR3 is TGCAGCGGAAAGAAAGGAGCCGGGGAGGACGCTTTCTTT.

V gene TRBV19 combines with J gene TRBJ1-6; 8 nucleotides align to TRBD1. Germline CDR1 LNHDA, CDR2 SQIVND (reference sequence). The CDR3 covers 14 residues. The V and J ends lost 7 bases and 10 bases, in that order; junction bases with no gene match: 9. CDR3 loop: CASTFDRGGSPLHF. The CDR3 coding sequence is TGTGCCAGTACCTTCGACAGGGGAGGATCACCCCTCCACTTT.

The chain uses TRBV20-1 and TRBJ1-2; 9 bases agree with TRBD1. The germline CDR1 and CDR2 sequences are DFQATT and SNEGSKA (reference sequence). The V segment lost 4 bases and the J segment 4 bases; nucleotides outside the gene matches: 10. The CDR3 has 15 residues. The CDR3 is CSATKDRGTLYGYTF. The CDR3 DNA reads TGCAGTGCTACAAAGGACAGGGGTACCCTCTATGGCTACACCTTC.

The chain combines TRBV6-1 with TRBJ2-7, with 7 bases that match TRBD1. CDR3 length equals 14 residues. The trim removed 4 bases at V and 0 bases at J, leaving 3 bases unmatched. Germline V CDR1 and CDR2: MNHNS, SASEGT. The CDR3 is CASSAGQSSYEQYF. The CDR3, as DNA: TGTGCCAGCAGTGCGGGACAGTCCTCCTACGAGCAGTACTTC.

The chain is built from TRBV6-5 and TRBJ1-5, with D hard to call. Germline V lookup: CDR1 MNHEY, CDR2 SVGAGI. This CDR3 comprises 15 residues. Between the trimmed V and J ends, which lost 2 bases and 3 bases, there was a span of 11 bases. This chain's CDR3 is CASSYLGSSNQPQHF. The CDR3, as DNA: TGTGCCAGCAGTTACCTCGGGAGCTCCAATCAGCCCCAGCATTTT.

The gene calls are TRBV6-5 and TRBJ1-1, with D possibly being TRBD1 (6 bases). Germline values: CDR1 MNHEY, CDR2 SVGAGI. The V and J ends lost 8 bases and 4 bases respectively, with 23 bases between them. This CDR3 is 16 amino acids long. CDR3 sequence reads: CASSRGDRGAGTEAFF. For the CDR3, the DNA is TGTGCCAGCTCCCGGGGGGATAGGGGGGCGGGCACTGAAGCTTTCTTT.

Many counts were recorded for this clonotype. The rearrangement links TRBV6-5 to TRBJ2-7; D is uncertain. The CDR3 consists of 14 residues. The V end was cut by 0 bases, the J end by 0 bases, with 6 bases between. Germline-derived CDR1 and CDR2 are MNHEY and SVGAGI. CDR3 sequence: CASSYSAGSYEQYF. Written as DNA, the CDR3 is TGTGCCAGCAGTTACTCGGCCGGCTCCTACGAGCAGTACTTC.